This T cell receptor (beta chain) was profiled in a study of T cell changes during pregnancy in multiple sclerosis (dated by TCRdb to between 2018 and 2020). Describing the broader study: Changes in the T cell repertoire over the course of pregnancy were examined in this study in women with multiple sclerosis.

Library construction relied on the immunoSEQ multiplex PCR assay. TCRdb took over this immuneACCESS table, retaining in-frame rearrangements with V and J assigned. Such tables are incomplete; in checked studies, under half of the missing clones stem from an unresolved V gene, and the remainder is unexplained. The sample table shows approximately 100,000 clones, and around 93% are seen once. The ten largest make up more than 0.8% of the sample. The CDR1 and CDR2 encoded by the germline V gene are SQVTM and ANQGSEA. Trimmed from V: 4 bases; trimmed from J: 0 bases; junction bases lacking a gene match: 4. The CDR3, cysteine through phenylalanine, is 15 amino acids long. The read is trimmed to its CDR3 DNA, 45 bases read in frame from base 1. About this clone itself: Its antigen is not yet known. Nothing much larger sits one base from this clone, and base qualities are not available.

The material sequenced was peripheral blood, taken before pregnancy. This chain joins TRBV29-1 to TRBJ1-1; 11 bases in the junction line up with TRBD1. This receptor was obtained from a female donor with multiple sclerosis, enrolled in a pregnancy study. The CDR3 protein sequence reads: CSVVRDRGLNTEAFF. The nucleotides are TGCAGCGTTGTTAGGGACAGGGGGTTGAACACTGAAGCTTTCTTT.